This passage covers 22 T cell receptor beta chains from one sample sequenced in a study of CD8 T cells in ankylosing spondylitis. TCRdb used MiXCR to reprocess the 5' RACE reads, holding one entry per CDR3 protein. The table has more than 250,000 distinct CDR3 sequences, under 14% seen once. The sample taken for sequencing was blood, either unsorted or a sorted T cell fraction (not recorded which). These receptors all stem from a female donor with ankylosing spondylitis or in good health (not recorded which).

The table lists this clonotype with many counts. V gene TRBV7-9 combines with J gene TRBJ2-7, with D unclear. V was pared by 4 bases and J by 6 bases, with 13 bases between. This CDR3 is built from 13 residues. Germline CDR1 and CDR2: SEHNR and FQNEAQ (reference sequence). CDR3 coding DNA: TGTGCCAGCAGCTCCTCGGTTGGCGGCGAGCAGTACTTC. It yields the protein CASSSSVGGEQYF.

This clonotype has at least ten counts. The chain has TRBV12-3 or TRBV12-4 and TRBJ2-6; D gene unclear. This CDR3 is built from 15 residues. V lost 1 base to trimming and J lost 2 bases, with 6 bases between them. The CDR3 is CASSLGGAGANVLTF. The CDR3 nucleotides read TGTGCCAGCAGTTTAGGTGGGGCTGGGGCCAACGTCCTGACTTTC.

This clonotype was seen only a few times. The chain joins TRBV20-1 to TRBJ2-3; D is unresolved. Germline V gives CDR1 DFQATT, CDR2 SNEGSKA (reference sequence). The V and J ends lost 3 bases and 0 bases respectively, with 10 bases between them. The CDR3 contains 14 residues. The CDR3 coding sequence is TGCAGTGCTAGTTTCGCTTCTAGCACAGATACGCAGTATTTT. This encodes CSASFASSTDTQYF.

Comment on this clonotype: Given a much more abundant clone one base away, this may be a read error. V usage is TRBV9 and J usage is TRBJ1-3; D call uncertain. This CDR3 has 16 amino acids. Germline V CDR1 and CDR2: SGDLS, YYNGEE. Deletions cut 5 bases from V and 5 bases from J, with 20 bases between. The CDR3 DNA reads TGTGCCAGCAGTGCCGTTGGAGGATCCGCTAGAAACACCATATATTTT. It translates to CASSAVGGSARNTIYF.

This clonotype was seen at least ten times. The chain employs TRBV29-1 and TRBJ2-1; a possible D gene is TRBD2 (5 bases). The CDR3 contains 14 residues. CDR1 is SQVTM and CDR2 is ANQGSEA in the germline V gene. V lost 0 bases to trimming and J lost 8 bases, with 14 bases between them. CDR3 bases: TGCAGCGTTGAAGACCGGGGTCGAGTCTATGAGCAGTTCTTC. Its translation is CSVEDRGRVYEQFF.

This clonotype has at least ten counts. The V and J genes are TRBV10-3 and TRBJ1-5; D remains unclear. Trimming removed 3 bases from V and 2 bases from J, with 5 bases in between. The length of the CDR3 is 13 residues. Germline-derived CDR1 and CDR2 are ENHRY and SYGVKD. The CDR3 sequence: CAISEIGNQPQHF. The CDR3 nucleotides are TGTGCCATCAGTGAAATAGGCAATCAGCCCCAGCATTTT.

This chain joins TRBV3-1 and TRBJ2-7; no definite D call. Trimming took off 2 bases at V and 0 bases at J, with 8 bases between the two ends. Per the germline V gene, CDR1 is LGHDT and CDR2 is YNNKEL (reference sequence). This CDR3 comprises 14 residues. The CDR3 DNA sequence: TGTGCCAGCAGCCAAACCGTTGCCTCCTACGAGCAGTACTTC. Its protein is CASSQTVASYEQYF.

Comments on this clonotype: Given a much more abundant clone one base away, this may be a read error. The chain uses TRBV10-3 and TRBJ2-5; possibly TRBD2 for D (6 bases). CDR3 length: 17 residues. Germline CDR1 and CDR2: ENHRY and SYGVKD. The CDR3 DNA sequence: TGTGCCAACAGTGAGTCCGGGGGAGACGCGTACCAAGAGACCCAGTACTTC. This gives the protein CANSESGGDAYQETQYF.

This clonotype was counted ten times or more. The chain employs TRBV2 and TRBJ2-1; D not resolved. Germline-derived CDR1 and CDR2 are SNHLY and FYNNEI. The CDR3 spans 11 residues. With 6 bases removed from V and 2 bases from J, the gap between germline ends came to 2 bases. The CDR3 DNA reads TGTGCCAGCAGGCCCTACAATGAGCAGTTCTTC. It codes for CASRPYNEQFF.

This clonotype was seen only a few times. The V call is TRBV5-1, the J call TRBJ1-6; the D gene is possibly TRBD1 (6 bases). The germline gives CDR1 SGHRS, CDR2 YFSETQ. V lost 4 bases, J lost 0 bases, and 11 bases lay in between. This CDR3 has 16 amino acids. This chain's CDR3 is CASSLGQLSYNSPLHF. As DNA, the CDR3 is TGCGCCAGCAGCCTCGGACAGCTCTCCTATAATTCACCCCTCCACTTT.

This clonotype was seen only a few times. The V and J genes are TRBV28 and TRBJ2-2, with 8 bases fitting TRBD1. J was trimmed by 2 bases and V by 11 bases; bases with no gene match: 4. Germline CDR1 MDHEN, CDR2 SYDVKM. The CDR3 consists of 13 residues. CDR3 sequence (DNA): TGTGCCTCTCAGGGGGCAAACACCGGGGAGCTGTTTTTT. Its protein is CASQGANTGELFF.

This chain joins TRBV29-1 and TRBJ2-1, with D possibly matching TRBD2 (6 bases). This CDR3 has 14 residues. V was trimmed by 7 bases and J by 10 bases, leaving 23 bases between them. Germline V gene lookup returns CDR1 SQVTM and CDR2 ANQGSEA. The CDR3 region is CSAEGGRISNEQFF. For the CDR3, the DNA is TGCAGCGCCGAAGGAGGGAGGATATCCAACGAGCAGTTCTTC.

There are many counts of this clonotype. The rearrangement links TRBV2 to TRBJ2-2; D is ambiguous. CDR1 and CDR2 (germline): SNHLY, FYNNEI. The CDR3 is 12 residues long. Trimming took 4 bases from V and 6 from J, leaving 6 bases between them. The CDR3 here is CASSALAGELFF. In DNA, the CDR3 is TGTGCCAGCAGTGCTTTGGCCGGGGAGCTGTTTTTT. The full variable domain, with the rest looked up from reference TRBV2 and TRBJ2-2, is EPEVTQTPSHQVTQMGQEVILRCVPISNHLYFYWYRQILGQKVEFLVSFYNNEISEKSEIFDDQFSVERPDGSNFTLKIRSTKLEDSAMYFCASSALAGELFFGEGSRLTVL.

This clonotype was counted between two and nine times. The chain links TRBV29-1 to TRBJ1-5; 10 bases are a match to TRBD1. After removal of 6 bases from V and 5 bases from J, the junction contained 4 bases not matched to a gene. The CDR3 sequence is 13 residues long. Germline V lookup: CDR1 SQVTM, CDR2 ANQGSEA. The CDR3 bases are TGCAGCGTAGGACAGGGGGGGGATCAGCCCCAGCATTTT. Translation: CSVGQGGDQPQHF. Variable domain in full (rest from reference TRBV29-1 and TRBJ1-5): SAVISQKPSRDICQRGTSLTIQCQVDSQVTMMFWYRQQPGQSLTLIATANQGSEATYESGFVIDKFPISRPNLTFSTLTVSNMSPEDSSIYLCSVGQGGDQPQHFGDGTRLSIL.

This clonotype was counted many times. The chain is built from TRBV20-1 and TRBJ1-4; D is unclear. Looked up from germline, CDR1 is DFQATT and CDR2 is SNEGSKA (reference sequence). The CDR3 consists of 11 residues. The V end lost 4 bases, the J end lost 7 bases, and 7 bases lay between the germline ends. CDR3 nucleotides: TGCAGTGCTAAAACCAGTGAAAAACTGTTTTTT. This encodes CSAKTSEKLFF.

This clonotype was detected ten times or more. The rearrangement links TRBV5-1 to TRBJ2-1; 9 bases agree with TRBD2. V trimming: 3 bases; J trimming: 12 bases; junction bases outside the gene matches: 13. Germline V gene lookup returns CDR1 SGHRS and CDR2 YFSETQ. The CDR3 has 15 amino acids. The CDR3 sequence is CASSSPGTSKMRQFF. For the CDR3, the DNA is TGCGCCAGCAGCTCCCCCGGGACTAGCAAGATGAGGCAGTTCTTC.

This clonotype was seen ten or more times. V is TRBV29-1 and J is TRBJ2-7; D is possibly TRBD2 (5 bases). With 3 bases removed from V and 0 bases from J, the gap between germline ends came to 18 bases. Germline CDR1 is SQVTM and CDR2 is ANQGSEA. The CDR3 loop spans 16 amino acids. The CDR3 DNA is TGCAGCGTTGAGCGCTCCGAGAGGGTCCACTCCTACGAGCAGTACTTC. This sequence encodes CSVERSERVHSYEQYF.

CDR3 coding DNA: TGTGCCAGCAGCTTCAGTTGGGGGACAACGAACACCGGGGAGCTGTTTTTT. Its protein is CASSFSWGTTNTGELFF. The chain uses TRBV7-2 and TRBJ2-2; TRBD1 might be the D (6 bases). The CDR3 has 17 residues. V gave up 3 bases and J gave up 0 bases, with 14 bases separating them. The germline V gene encodes CDR1 SGHTA and CDR2 FQGNSA.

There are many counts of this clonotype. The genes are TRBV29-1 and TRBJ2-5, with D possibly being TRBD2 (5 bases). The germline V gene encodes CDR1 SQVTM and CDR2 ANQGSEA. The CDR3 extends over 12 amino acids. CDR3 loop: CTIGGLLGTQYF. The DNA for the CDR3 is TGCACCATAGGAGGACTTTTGGGGACCCAGTACTTC.

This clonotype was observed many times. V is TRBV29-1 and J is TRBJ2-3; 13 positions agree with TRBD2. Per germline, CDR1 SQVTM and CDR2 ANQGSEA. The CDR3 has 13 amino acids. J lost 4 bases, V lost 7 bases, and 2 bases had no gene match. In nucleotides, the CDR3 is TGCAGCGGGACTAGCGGGAGTGCAGATACGCAGTATTTT. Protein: CSGTSGSADTQYF.

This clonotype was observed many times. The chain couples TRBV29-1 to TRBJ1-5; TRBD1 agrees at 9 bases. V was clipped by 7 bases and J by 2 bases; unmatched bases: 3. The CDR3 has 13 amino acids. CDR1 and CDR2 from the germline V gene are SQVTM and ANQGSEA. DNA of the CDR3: TGCAGCGGGGGACAGGGAGGCAATCAGCCCCAGCATTTT. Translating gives CSGGQGGNQPQHF.

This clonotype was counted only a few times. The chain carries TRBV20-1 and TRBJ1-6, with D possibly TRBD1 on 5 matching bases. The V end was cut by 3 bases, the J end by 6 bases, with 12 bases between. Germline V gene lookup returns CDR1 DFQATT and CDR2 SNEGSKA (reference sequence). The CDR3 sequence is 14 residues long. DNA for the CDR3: TGCAGTGCTAGTGGGGGGGTTCGTAATTCACCCCTCCACTTT. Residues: CSASGGVRNSPLHF.